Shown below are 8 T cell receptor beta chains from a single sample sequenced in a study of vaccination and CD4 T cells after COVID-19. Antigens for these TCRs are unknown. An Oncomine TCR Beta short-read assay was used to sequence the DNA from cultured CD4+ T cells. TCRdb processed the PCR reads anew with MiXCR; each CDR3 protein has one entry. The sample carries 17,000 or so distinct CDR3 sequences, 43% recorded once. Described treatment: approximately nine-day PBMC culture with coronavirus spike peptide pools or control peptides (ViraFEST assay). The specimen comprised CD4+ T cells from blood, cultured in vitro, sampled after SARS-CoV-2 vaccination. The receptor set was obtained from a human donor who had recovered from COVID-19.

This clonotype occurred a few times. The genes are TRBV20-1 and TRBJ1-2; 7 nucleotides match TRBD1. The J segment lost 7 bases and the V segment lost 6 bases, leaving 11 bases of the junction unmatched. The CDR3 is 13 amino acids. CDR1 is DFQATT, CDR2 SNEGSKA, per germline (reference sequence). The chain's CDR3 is CSAETGNYGGYTF. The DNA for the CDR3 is TGCAGTGCCGAGACAGGGAATTACGGTGGCTACACCTTC.

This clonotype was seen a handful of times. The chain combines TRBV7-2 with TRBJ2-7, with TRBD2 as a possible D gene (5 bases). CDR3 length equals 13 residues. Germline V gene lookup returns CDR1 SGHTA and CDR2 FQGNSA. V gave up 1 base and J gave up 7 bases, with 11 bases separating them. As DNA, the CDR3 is TGTGCCAGCAGCTTAGGTACTAGTTGGGAGCAGTACTTC. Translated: CASSLGTSWEQYF.

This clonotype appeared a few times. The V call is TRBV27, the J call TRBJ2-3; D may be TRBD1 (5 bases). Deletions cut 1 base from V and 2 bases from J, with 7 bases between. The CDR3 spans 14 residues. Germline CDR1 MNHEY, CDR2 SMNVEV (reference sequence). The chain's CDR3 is CASSLYRITDTQYF. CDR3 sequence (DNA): TGTGCCAGCAGTTTATACAGGATCACAGATACGCAGTATTTT.

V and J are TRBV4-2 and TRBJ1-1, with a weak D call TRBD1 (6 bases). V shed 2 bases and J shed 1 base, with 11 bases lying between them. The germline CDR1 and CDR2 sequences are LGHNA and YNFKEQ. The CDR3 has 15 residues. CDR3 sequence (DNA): TGTGCCAGCAGCCAACTAGGGGGGACGAACACTGAAGCTTTCTTT. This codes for CASSQLGGTNTEAFF.

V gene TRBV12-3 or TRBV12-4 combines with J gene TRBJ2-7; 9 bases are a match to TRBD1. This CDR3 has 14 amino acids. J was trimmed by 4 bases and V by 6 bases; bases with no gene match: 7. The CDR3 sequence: CASSEGTGMYEQYF. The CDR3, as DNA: TGTGCCAGCAGCGAGGGGACAGGGATGTACGAGCAGTACTTC.

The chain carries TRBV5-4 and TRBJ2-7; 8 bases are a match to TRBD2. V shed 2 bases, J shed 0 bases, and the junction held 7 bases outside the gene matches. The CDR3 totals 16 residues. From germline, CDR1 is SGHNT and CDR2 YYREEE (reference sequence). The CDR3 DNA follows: TGTGCCAGCAGCTTCATGGCCGGGAGGGCCTCCTACGAGCAGTACTTC. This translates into CASSFMAGRASYEQYF.

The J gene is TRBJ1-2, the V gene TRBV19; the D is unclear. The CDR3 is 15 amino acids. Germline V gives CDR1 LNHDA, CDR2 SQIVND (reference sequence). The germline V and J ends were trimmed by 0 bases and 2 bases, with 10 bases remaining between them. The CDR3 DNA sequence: TGTGCCAGTAGTATAGAGGCGGGGTTCAACTATGGCTACACCTTC. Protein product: CASSIEAGFNYGYTF.

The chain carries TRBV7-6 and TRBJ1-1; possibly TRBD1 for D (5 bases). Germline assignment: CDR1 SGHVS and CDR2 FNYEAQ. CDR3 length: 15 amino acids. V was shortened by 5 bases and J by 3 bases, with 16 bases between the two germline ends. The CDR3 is CASSPPRVGDTEAFF. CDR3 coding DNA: TGTGCCAGCAGCCCCCCCAGGGTTGGGGACACTGAAGCTTTCTTT.